These 28 T cell receptor beta chains share one sample of origin, sequenced in a study of shared clonotypes between healthy human individuals. Only in-frame clones appear in the TCRdb table, and some are missing; sequencing was by immunoSEQ multiplex PCR. The data show about 2.3 million clones, about nine tenths seen once. The material sequenced was naive CD4+ T cells from PBMCs. The subset denotes: CD45RA+ positively selected. Receptor source: a man between 18 and 35 years old in good health. Some clones in this sample may be carry-over from other donors' samples.

The genes are TRBV2 and TRBJ2-1; 13 nucleotides align to TRBD2. The CDR3 is 16 residues long. Germline CDR1 reads SNHLY; CDR2 reads FYNNEI. Trimming took 1 base from V and 9 from J; bases not matched to a gene: 6. CDR3 nucleotides: TGTGCCAGCAGTGAAGAAGGACTAGCGGGAGTAAGTGAGCAGTTCTTC. It encodes CASSEEGLAGVSEQFF.

Points on this clone: One end of the junction does not line up with germline, which may come from a read error. V and J are TRBV19 and TRBJ1-1, with D maybe TRBD1 (5 bases). This CDR3 has 15 amino acids. Germline V gene lookup returns CDR1 LNHDA and CDR2 SQIVND (reference sequence). The CDR3 DNA follows: TGTGCCAGTAGTTTCATAGACAGCCCGAACATTGAAGCTTTCTTT. This gives the protein CASSFIDSPNIEAFF.

This rearrangement joins TRBV28 to TRBJ1-6; D call uncertain. The germline gives CDR1 MDHEN, CDR2 SYDVKM. This CDR3 comprises 15 residues. V gave up 2 bases and J gave up 6 bases, with 11 bases separating them. For the CDR3, the DNA is TGTGCCAGCAGTTTACCCGGCAGGACTAATTCACCCCTCCACTTT. This translates into CASSLPGRTNSPLHF. Variable domain in full (rest from reference TRBV28 and TRBJ1-6): DVKVTQSSRYLVKRTGEKVFLECVQDMDHENMFWYRQDPGLGLRLIYFSYDVKMKEKGDIPEGYSVSREKKERFSLILESASTNQTSMYLCASSLPGRTNSPLHFGNGTRLTVT.

The chain combines TRBV6-1 with TRBJ2-7, with TRBD1 matching 7 bases. J lost 2 bases, V lost 4 bases, and 5 bases had no gene match. Germline V gene lookup returns CDR1 MNHNS and CDR2 SASEGT. This CDR3 is 14 amino acids long. This chain's CDR3 is CASSATGQTYEQYF. CDR3 DNA: TGTGCCAGCAGTGCAACGGGACAGACCTACGAGCAGTACTTC.

This chain links TRBV28 with TRBJ2-7; 9 bases are shared with TRBD2. This CDR3 has 17 residues. Germline V CDR1 and CDR2: MDHEN, SYDVKM. V was clipped by 2 bases and J by 3 bases; unmatched bases: 11. CDR3 amino acids: CASSLNKLAGIDYEQYF. The CDR3 DNA follows: TGTGCCAGCAGTTTAAATAAGCTAGCGGGAATAGACTACGAGCAGTACTTC.

The genes are TRBV7-2 and TRBJ2-7, with TRBD2 as a possible D gene (5 bases). Trimming cost V 1 base and J 7 bases, with 11 bases left between them. CDR1 and CDR2 (germline): SGHTA, FQGNSA. This CDR3 is built from 13 residues. The CDR3 loop reads CASSLGPGREQYF. The CDR3 DNA sequence: TGTGCCAGCAGCTTAGGTCCGGGGAGAGAGCAGTACTTC.

This clone came up a few times. V and J are TRBV2 and TRBJ1-1; D perhaps matches TRBD1 (5 bases). The CDR3 has 13 residues. Trimming removed 4 bases from V and 6 bases from J, with 12 bases in between. Germline values: CDR1 SNHLY, CDR2 FYNNEI. In DNA form, the CDR3 reads TGTGCCAGCAGTGTGGCCAGGGAGGCTGAAGCTTTCTTT. The encoded protein is CASSVAREAEAFF.

This clone was observed a single time. The J gene is TRBJ1-3, the V gene TRBV2; no clear D gene. V dropped 0 bases and J dropped 2 bases, with 11 bases sitting between them. The CDR3 is 16 amino acids. Looked up from germline, CDR1 is SNHLY and CDR2 is FYNNEI. The CDR3 DNA is TGTGCCAGCAGTGAAGCCCCGCCGGGGACTGGAAACACCATATATTTT. This translates into CASSEAPPGTGNTIYF.

The chain links TRBV18 to TRBJ2-7, with D possibly matching TRBD1 (5 bases). Germline CDR1 and CDR2: KGHSH and LQKENI. Trimming removed 3 bases at V and 1 base at J, with 13 bases between. The CDR3 has 15 amino acids. As DNA, the CDR3 is TGTGCCAGCTCACCCTCGACAGAAGCTTCCTACGAGCAGTACTTC. Its translation: CASSPSTEASYEQYF.

The V and J genes are TRBV6-6 and TRBJ1-5, with D uncertain. CDR1 MNHNY and CDR2 SVGAGI come from the germline V gene (reference sequence). The CDR3 extends over 13 amino acids. Trimming pared 9 bases from V and 0 bases from J, leaving 9 bases between. Written as DNA, the CDR3 is TGTGCCAGTGATCGCGATAGCAATCAGCCCCAGCATTTT. Protein: CASDRDSNQPQHF.

The chain combines TRBV2 with TRBJ2-1; TRBD2 matches at 8 bases. The CDR3 is made up of 13 amino acids. Germline CDR1 reads SNHLY; CDR2 reads FYNNEI. Unmatched junction bases numbered 1, after V lost 2 bases and J lost 7 bases. The DNA of the CDR3 is TGTGCCAGCAGTGAACGGGAGGGGAATGAGCAGTTCTTC. This sequence encodes CASSEREGNEQFF.

The V call is TRBV27, the J call TRBJ2-5, with 7 positions matching TRBD2. V lost 6 bases and J lost 7; bases outside the gene matches: 8. Germline loops: CDR1 MNHEY, CDR2 SMNVEV (reference sequence). The CDR3 runs to 13 residues. DNA for the CDR3: TGTGCCAGCAGCCCGGGAGGAGCGGGGACCCAGTACTTC. It specifies CASSPGGAGTQYF.

The V and J genes are TRBV12-5 and TRBJ1-2; the D gene is possibly TRBD1 (6 bases). In germline, CDR1 is LGHNT, CDR2 FRNRAP. The CDR3 sequence is 13 residues long. V was pared by 7 bases and J by 7 bases, with 16 bases between. CDR3 in DNA: TGTGCTAGTGTTGGCAGGGGCGGTGGTGGCTACACCTTC. It encodes CASVGRGGGGYTF.

The chain couples TRBV10-3 to TRBJ2-1; TRBD2 matches at 9 bases. The junction had 4 bases not matched to a gene; V was cut back by 8 bases and J by 8 bases. Germline values: CDR1 ENHRY, CDR2 SYGVKD. CDR3 length: 12 amino acids. The CDR3 coding sequence is TGTGCCATCTCTGGCGGGAGGGATGAGCAGTTCTTC. Amino acid sequence: CAISGGRDEQFF.

The chain combines TRBV11-2 with TRBJ2-3, with 9 bases matching TRBD2. This CDR3 has 17 residues. V lost 1 base, J lost 1 base, and 6 bases stayed unmatched. Germline-derived CDR1 and CDR2 are SGHAT and FQNNGV. CDR3 in DNA: TGTGCCAGCAGCTTAGGACTGACTAGCGGACGCACAGATACGCAGTATTTT. Translation gives CASSLGLTSGRTDTQYF.

The genes are TRBV9 and TRBJ2-5; 7 bases are a match to TRBD1. Trimming took 4 bases from V and 5 from J; bases not matched to a gene: 11. Germline V CDR1 and CDR2: SGDLS, YYNGEE. The CDR3 covers 15 residues. CDR3: CASSSNPTGWETQYF. Here the CDR3 DNA reads TGTGCCAGCAGCTCCAACCCGACAGGGTGGGAGACCCAGTACTTC.

This clone was found a few times. This sequence joins TRBV30 and TRBJ1-5; D is undetermined. Trimming shortened V by 5 bases and J by 3 bases, and 14 bases separated the two germline ends. This CDR3 comprises 14 residues. The germline CDR1 and CDR2 sequences are GTSNPN and SVGIG (reference sequence). The DNA of the CDR3 is TGTGCCTGGGGAGCCCTTCATACCAATCAGCCCCAGCATTTT. The encoded protein is CAWGALHTNQPQHF.

V gene TRBV5-1 combines with J gene TRBJ2-1, with D maybe TRBD2 (5 bases). Trimming stripped 0 bases from V and 5 bases from J, with 18 bases between. Germline V gene lookup returns CDR1 SGHRS and CDR2 YFSETQ. The CDR3 extends over 17 amino acids. CDR3 nucleotide sequence: TGCGCCAGCAGCTTGGGACTAATGGCGGGCCTTGACAATGAGCAGTTCTTC. Its translation is CASSLGLMAGLDNEQFF.

In this sample, this clone turned up once. The V call is TRBV7-3, the J call TRBJ2-1; D is undetermined. CDR3 length: 12 amino acids. The germline V gene encodes CDR1 SGHTA and CDR2 FQGTGA. The V gene lost 2 bases and the J gene lost 10 bases, with 9 bases spanning the gap. In DNA form, the CDR3 reads TGTGCCAGCAGCTTAGGCCAGAACGAGCAGTTCTTC. Its protein is CASSLGQNEQFF.

The gene calls are TRBV7-8 and TRBJ1-5; 7 nucleotides line up with TRBD1. The V gene end was trimmed by 0 bases and the J gene end by 6 bases; junction bases not matched to a gene: 5. This CDR3 has 15 amino acids. Looked up from germline, CDR1 is SGHVS and CDR2 is FQNEAQ. This CDR3 is CASSLARQGGQPQHF. In DNA form, the CDR3 reads TGTGCCAGCAGCTTAGCCCGACAGGGCGGTCAGCCCCAGCATTTT.

The J gene is TRBJ1-6, the V gene TRBV6-6; no clear D. The germline CDR1 and CDR2 sequences are MNHNY and SVGAGI (reference sequence). The CDR3 spans 16 residues. Trimming stripped 4 bases from V and 3 bases from J, with 13 bases between. The DNA for the CDR3 is TGTGCCAGCAGTTTGGAGGAAAGCCACTATAATTCACCCCTCCACTTT. It specifies CASSLEESHYNSPLHF.

V usage is TRBV6-6 and J usage is TRBJ1-1, with D tentatively TRBD1 (6 bases). CDR1 is MNHNY and CDR2 is SVGAGI in the germline V gene (reference sequence). The CDR3 covers 15 residues. With 2 bases removed from V and 4 bases from J, the gap between germline ends came to 14 bases. The DNA for the CDR3 is TGTGCCAGCAGTTACCCAAGGGGGGAGGGCACTGAAGCTTTCTTT. It translates to CASSYPRGEGTEAFF.

V is TRBV15 and J is TRBJ1-1; perhaps TRBD1 as D (6 bases). Germline V gene sequence: CDR1 LNHNV, CDR2 YYDKDF (reference sequence). The length of the CDR3 is 15 residues. V lost 2 bases and J lost 5, with 15 bases in between. This CDR3 reads CATSRTMDRGTEAFF. The CDR3 DNA reads TGTGCCACCAGCAGAACGATGGACAGAGGGACTGAAGCTTTCTTT.

The V gene is TRBV7-8, the J gene TRBJ1-3, with no clear D. This CDR3 comprises 12 residues. CDR1 is SGHVS, CDR2 FQNEAQ, per germline. V gave up 5 bases and J gave up 9 bases, with 11 bases separating them. CDR3 in DNA: TGTGCCAGCAGCGGGTACTCAAGCACCATATATTTT. Residues: CASSGYSSTIYF.

The chain couples TRBV7-8 to TRBJ2-7; D might be TRBD1 (5 bases). The CDR3 totals 12 residues. CDR1 and CDR2 from the germline V gene are SGHVS and FQNEAQ. The V end lost 3 bases, the J end lost 12 bases, and 15 bases lay between the germline ends. The CDR3 protein is CASSLGLGAPYF. The CDR3 DNA follows: TGTGCCAGCAGCTTGGGGTTAGGGGCTCCGTACTTC.

The rearrangement joins TRBV12-5 to TRBJ2-7; 7 bases are a match to TRBD1. In germline, CDR1 is LGHNT, CDR2 FRNRAP. The junction had 18 bases not matched to a gene; V was cut back by 2 bases and J by 5 bases. The length of the CDR3 is 18 residues. CDR3 sequence reads: CASGLSPATGSGPNEQYF. The CDR3, as DNA: TGTGCTAGTGGTTTGTCTCCCGCGACAGGGTCCGGTCCTAACGAGCAGTACTTC. Drawing the rest from reference TRBV12-5 and TRBJ2-7, the complete variable domain is DARVTQTPRHKVTEMGQEVTMRCQPILGHNTVFWYRQTMMQGLELLAYFRNRAPLDDSGMPKDRFSAEMPDATLATLKIQPSEPRDSAVYFCASGLSPATGSGPNEQYFGPGTRLTVT.

The chain couples TRBV7-8 to TRBJ1-2; D ambiguous. V dropped 1 base and J dropped 6 bases, with 15 bases sitting between them. CDR1 and CDR2 (germline): SGHVS, FQNEAQ. The CDR3 spans 15 residues. The CDR3 spells CASSLVGMEVDGYTF. For the CDR3, the DNA is TGTGCCAGCAGCTTAGTAGGGATGGAGGTTGATGGCTACACCTTC. The full variable domain, its missing parts supplied by reference TRBV7-8 and TRBJ1-2, is GAGVSQSPRYKVAKRGQDVALRCDPISGHVSLFWYQQALGQGPEFLTYFQNEAQLDKSGLPSDRFFAERPEGSVSTLKIQRTQQEDSAVYLCASSLVGMEVDGYTFGSGTRLTVV.

This clone was picked up one time. The gene calls are TRBV28 and TRBJ2-7; 7 bases agree with TRBD2. Germline CDR1 is MDHEN and CDR2 is SYDVKM. The CDR3 has 15 residues. After removal of 5 bases from V and 4 bases from J, the junction contained 11 bases not matched to a gene. The CDR3 loop reads CASSRASGLTYEQYF. Written as DNA, the CDR3 is TGTGCCAGCAGTCGCGCTAGCGGTCTCACTTACGAGCAGTACTTC.